These T cell receptor beta chains were read from a single sample in a study of T cells in localized non-small cell lung cancer. Libraries were prepared by immunoSEQ multiplex PCR; TCRdb keeps only in-frame clonotypes and omits some of them. The sample consists of around 40,000 clones, 88% of them appearing once. Material: peripheral blood, obtained before any cancer treatment. These receptors were collected from a female donor older than 55 with stage I squamous cell lung carcinoma. CDR3s include the opening cysteine and the closing phenylalanine or tryptophan. D genes are given only for firm matches. The size entry is marked missing in some rows and otherwise reads once, few, many or a size class.

d_gene: NA; v_gene: TRBV29-1; abundance: NA; j_gene: TRBJ2-3; CDR3nt: TGCAGCGTTGAGCCAGACACAGATACGCAGTATTTT; CDR3aa: CSVEPDTDTQYF
d_gene: NA; v_gene: TRBV29-1; abundance: NA; j_gene: TRBJ1-2; CDR3nt: TGCAGCGTTGGAGCCAGCACGGACTATGGCTACACCTTC; CDR3aa: CSVGASTDYGYTF
d_gene: NA; v_gene: TRBV27; abundance: NA; j_gene: TRBJ1-4; CDR3nt: TGTGCCAGCGGCGTACAGGGAGTGCATGAAAAACTGTTTTTT; CDR3aa: CASGVQGVHEKLFF
d_gene: NA; v_gene: TRBV7-9; abundance: NA; j_gene: TRBJ2-7; CDR3nt: TGTGCCAGCAGCCCGCCGGGCTCGCGGGACTCCTACGAGCAGTACTTC; CDR3aa: CASSPPGSRDSYEQYF
d_gene: TRBD2; v_gene: TRBV11-2; abundance: NA; j_gene: TRBJ2-1; CDR3nt: TGTACCAGCAGCTTAGTCGGGACTAGTCCCCATGAGCAGTTCTTC; CDR3aa: CTSSLVGTSPHEQFF
d_gene: TRBD1; v_gene: TRBV27; abundance: NA; j_gene: TRBJ2-5; CDR3nt: TGTGCCAGCAGTTTATACTACAGGGGAGAGACCCAGTACTTC; CDR3aa: CASSLYYRGETQYF
d_gene: TRBD1; v_gene: TRBV4-3; abundance: NA; j_gene: TRBJ1-2; CDR3nt: TGCGCCAGCAGTCCAACGGGGGAGGCGGGACAGGGGGCAAGGGGCTACACCTTC; CDR3aa: CASSPTGEAGQGARGYTF
d_gene: NA; v_gene: TRBV5-4; abundance: NA; j_gene: TRBJ2-7; CDR3nt: TGTGCCAGCAGCCTTGGAGTCTACGAGCAGTACTTC; CDR3aa: CASSLGVYEQYF
d_gene: TRBD2; v_gene: TRBV4-3; abundance: once; j_gene: TRBJ2-1; CDR3nt: TGCGCCAGCAGCCTGAAGGCTAGCGGGAGGGATGAGCAGTTCTTC; CDR3aa: CASSLKASGRDEQFF
d_gene: NA; v_gene: TRBV18; abundance: NA; j_gene: TRBJ1-1; CDR3nt: TGTGCCAGCCTCAGGGAATTGAACACTGAAGCTTTCTTT; CDR3aa: CASLRELNTEAFF
d_gene: NA; v_gene: TRBV5-4; abundance: NA; j_gene: TRBJ2-5; CDR3nt: TGTGCCAGCAGCTTGAAGGGGGAAGAGACCCAGTACTTC; CDR3aa: CASSLKGEETQYF